The 14 T cell receptor beta chains below come from one sample, sequenced in a study of T cell changes during pregnancy in multiple sclerosis. Sequenced by immunoSEQ multiplex PCR; TCRdb stores in-frame clones only, minus some. The data show 13,000 to 15,000 clones, with 80% to 95% seen just once and approximately 2.6% held by the top ten. The sequencing here drew on peripheral blood, taken in the second trimester of pregnancy. The receptor source for this set is a female donor in good health, enrolled as a control in a pregnancy study.

The chain couples TRBV6-5 to TRBJ2-2; 7 bases are a match to TRBD2. This CDR3 region has 14 residues. The ends lost 8 bases at V and 6 bases at J; junction bases unmatched: 9. CDR1 is MNHEY and CDR2 is SVGAGI in the germline V gene. Here the CDR3 reads CASVLHGGAGELFF. CDR3 coding DNA: TGTGCCAGCGTTCTCCATGGGGGGGCCGGGGAGCTGTTTTTT.

The genes are TRBV9 and TRBJ2-2, with D unclear. V was trimmed by 7 bases and J by 3 bases, leaving 13 bases between them. CDR3 length: 14 amino acids. CDR1 is SGDLS and CDR2 is YYNGEE in the germline V gene. CDR3 coding DNA: TGTGCCAGCGGGCCACGACCCTACACCGGGGAGCTGTTTTTT. Translated, it gives CASGPRPYTGELFF.

The genes are TRBV28 and TRBJ2-7; TRBD1 matches at 10 bases. J lost 13 bases, V lost 6 bases, and 9 bases had no gene match. Per the germline V gene, CDR1 is MDHEN and CDR2 is SYDVKM. This CDR3 spans 12 amino acids. The CDR3 region has the DNA TGTGCCAGCAGCGCGGCAGGGACAGGGGAATACTTC. Amino acids: CASSAAGTGEYF.

The chain links TRBV15 to TRBJ2-2; 13 nucleotides line up with TRBD2. The CDR3 consists of 20 residues. Germline loops: CDR1 LNHNV, CDR2 YYDKDF (reference sequence). J gave up 2 bases and V 0 bases, and 9 bases lay outside the gene matches. The CDR3 protein is CATSRESPGLAGTNTGELFF. CDR3 DNA sequence: TGTGCCACCAGCAGAGAATCTCCGGGACTAGCGGGAACTAACACCGGGGAGCTGTTTTTT.

This clone is a singleton in its sample. The rearrangement joins TRBV5-4 to TRBJ1-2; 9 bases align to TRBD1. The CDR3 covers 14 residues. V lost 10 bases to trimming and J lost 7 bases; unmatched junction nucleotides: 14. Germline-derived CDR1 and CDR2 are SGHNT and YYREEE (reference sequence). DNA of the CDR3: TGTGCCTTTCCGGCGGGACAGGGCTTGAGTGGCTACACCTTC. Encoded protein: CAFPAGQGLSGYTF.

The rearrangement links TRBV23-1 to TRBJ2-7; 9 nucleotides match TRBD1. TRBV23-1 is an ORF, and what it does is uncertain. V lost 7 bases, J lost 2 bases, and 12 bases stayed unmatched. This CDR3 region has 16 residues. CDR3 bases: TGCGCCAGCAAACCCTCGACAGGGGGACGTCCCTACGAGCAGTACTTC. Translated, it gives CASKPSTGGRPYEQYF.

The chain carries TRBV27 and TRBJ2-2, with a tentative D call TRBD2 (6 bases). There are 15 residues in the CDR3. Germline CDR1 reads MNHEY; CDR2 reads SMNVEV (reference sequence). The V gene lost 5 bases and the J gene lost 5 bases, with 15 bases spanning the gap. The DNA of the CDR3 is TGTGCCAGCAGTCTAGATCGGGGGAGAACCGGGGAGCTGTTTTTT. Translated: CASSLDRGRTGELFF.

The chain recombines TRBV18 with TRBJ1-2; D is undetermined. The CDR3 is 13 amino acids. The V gene's germline CDR1 is KGHSH and CDR2 LQKENI. V was trimmed by 3 bases and J by 8 bases, leaving 13 bases between them. CDR3 nucleotides: TGTGCCAGCTCACCCGGTTTAGTTGCCGGCTACACCTTC. It yields the protein CASSPGLVAGYTF.

The V gene is TRBV15, the J gene TRBJ1-1; 9 nucleotides align to TRBD1. Per germline, CDR1 LNHNV and CDR2 YYDKDF (reference sequence). The CDR3 has 15 residues. V was clipped by 1 base and J by 2 bases; unmatched bases: 2. As DNA, the CDR3 is TGTGCCACCAGCAGAGGGGACAGGGTTAACACTGAAGCTTTCTTT. It encodes CATSRGDRVNTEAFF. Full variable domain (missing parts from reference TRBV15 and TRBJ1-1): DAMVIQNPRYQVTQFGKPVTLSCSQTLNHNVMYWYQQKSSQAPKLLFHYYDKDFNNEADTPDNFQSRRPNTSFCFLDIRSPGLGDTAMYLCATSRGDRVNTEAFFGQGTRLTVV.

The chain links TRBV7-3 to TRBJ2-1; maybe TRBD2 (5 bases). CDR3 length: 14 residues. Germline V gives CDR1 SGHTA, CDR2 FQGTGA. V lost 1 base, J lost 7 bases, and 11 bases lay in between. CDR3 sequence: CASSLKGGGNEQFF. The CDR3 DNA sequence: TGTGCCAGCAGCTTAAAAGGTGGAGGTAATGAGCAGTTCTTC.

The chain combines TRBV11-2 with TRBJ1-2, with D possibly matching TRBD1 (6 bases). With 2 bases removed from V and 4 bases from J, the gap between germline ends came to 17 bases. The CDR3 length is 16 residues. Germline V gene data show CDR1 as SGHAT and CDR2 as FQNNGV. CDR3 sequence reads: CASSLIRGALGYGYTF. CDR3 nucleotide sequence: TGTGCCAGCAGCTTAATCCGGGGGGCTCTCGGCTATGGCTACACCTTC.

The V and J genes are TRBV7-2 and TRBJ2-7, with D possibly matching TRBD1 (6 bases). Per germline, CDR1 SGHTA and CDR2 FQGNSA. CDR3 length: 14 amino acids. Trimming took 6 bases from V and 1 from J, leaving 13 bases between them. This CDR3 is CASSSDRGSYEQYF. Written as DNA, the CDR3 is TGTGCCAGCAGTTCGGACAGAGGATCCTACGAGCAGTACTTC.

This rearrangement joins TRBV5-1 to TRBJ1-1; D is undetermined. CDR3 length equals 14 residues. V shed 4 bases and J shed 3 bases, with 13 bases lying between them. The germline gives CDR1 SGHRS, CDR2 YFSETQ. CDR3 sequence reads: CASSRPSEDTEAFF. CDR3 bases: TGCGCCAGCAGCCGTCCCTCGGAGGACACTGAAGCTTTCTTT.

CDR3 protein: CASSDLFRTSGYNEQFF. The CDR3 nucleotides read TGTGCCAGCAGTGACCTCTTCCGGACTAGCGGATACAATGAGCAGTTCTTC. This chain connects TRBV2 to TRBJ2-1, with 10 bases that match TRBD2. The CDR3 extends over 17 amino acids. Germline assignment: CDR1 SNHLY and CDR2 FYNNEI. V was pared by 3 bases and J by 4 bases, with 9 bases of the junction left unmatched.